This is a list of T cell receptor beta chains from one sample in a study of cytomegalovirus exposure and HLA in healthy donors. Libraries were prepared by immunoSEQ multiplex PCR; TCRdb keeps only in-frame clonotypes and omits some of them. The record lists about 130,000 clones, of which the ten most abundant hold roughly 1%. Sequences were obtained from PBMCs. The receptors come from a man between 18 and 29 years old in good health and CMV-seronegative. Each CDR3 is given with its conserved first and last residue. The order of the fields is CDR3 DNA, CDR3 protein, J gene, D gene, V gene. The D gene is left open where the match is weak.

TGTGCCAGTAGCCACGAGGGGGCAGGGTTGAACACTGAAGCTTTCTTT,CASSHEGAGLNTEAFF,TRBJ1-1,TRBD1,TRBV19
TGCGCCAGCAGTTTGACTAGCGGGAGAAAAGAGGAGCAGTACTTC,CASSLTSGRKEEQYF,TRBJ2-7,TRBD2,TRBV10-2
TGCGCCAGCAGCTTGGTGGGGACAGGGGCAAAGACAGCCTCAGCCATCGGCAATCAGCCCCAGCATTTT,CASSLVGTGAKTASAIGNQPQHF,TRBJ1-5,TRBD1,TRBV5-1
TGTGCCAGCAGCTTACGACAGGGGTGGGCAGATACGCAGTATTTT,CASSLRQGWADTQYF,TRBJ2-3,TRBD1,TRBV7-9
TGCGCCAGCAGCTTGGAGGTAGGACAAGGGCAGTTCTTC,CASSLEVGQGQFF,TRBJ2-1,NA,TRBV5-1
TGTGCCAGCAGCGTCACTAGTTCCGGGGAGCTGTTTTTT,CASSVTSSGELFF,TRBJ2-2,NA,TRBV7-9
TGCGCCAGCAGCCAGCTTGGAGCCGGCACTGAAGCTTTCTTT,CASSQLGAGTEAFF,TRBJ1-1,NA,TRBV4-1
TGTGCCAGCAGCGCAGGGACTTCTCCGTCCTACGAGCAGTACTTC,CASSAGTSPSYEQYF,TRBJ2-7,NA,TRBV9
TGTGCCAGCAGTTGGACCTACAGATACAGGGGAGCTAACTATGGCTACACCTTC,CASSWTYRYRGANYGYTF,TRBJ1-2,TRBD1,TRBV28
TGTGCCAGCAGGGGACAGGGTCGTGGCTACACCTTC,CASRGQGRGYTF,TRBJ1-2,TRBD1,TRBV2
TGTGCCAGCAGCGTAGGGGGCGGGAGCGCCTACAATGAGCAGTTCTTC,CASSVGGGSAYNEQFF,TRBJ2-1,TRBD2,TRBV9
TGTGCCAGCAAGACAGGGCCCTACGAGCAGTACTTC,CASKTGPYEQYF,TRBJ2-7,TRBD1,TRBV2
TGTGCCAGCAGTGGTGGGAGGATCTACGAGCAGTACTTC,CASSGGRIYEQYF,TRBJ2-7,NA,TRBV27
TGTGCCAGCAGCTCAGGACTAGCGGATGACAATGAGCAGTTCTTC,CASSSGLADDNEQFF,TRBJ2-1,TRBD2,TRBV5-4
TGCGCCAGCAGCTTGGATGGCAACCAGCCCCAGCATTTT,CASSLDGNQPQHF,TRBJ1-5,NA,TRBV5-1
TGTGCCAGCAGCACATTAGCGGAGATCTACAATGAGCAGTTCTTC,CASSTLAEIYNEQFF,TRBJ2-1,NA,TRBV11-2
TGCAGCGTTTCAGGCACAGATACGCAGTATTTT,CSVSGTDTQYF,TRBJ2-3,NA,TRBV29-1
TGCGCCAGCAGCCCTGGCGGGGGCACTGAAGCTTTCTTT,CASSPGGGTEAFF,TRBJ1-1,NA,TRBV5-1
TGTGCCAGCAGTTACTTAGCAGATAACTATGGCTACACCTTC,CASSYLADNYGYTF,TRBJ1-2,NA,TRBV6-6
TGTGCCAGCAGCTTAGCGTGGAGCGGTGAGTTCTCCTACGAGCAGTACTTC,CASSLAWSGEFSYEQYF,TRBJ2-7,NA,TRBV7-2
TGTGCCAGCAGTGAATCCCGGGTCTACGAGCAGTACTTC,CASSESRVYEQYF,TRBJ2-7,NA,TRBV6-1
TGTGCCAGTAGTACCGATATAGGGGCTTACGAGCAGTACTTC,CASSTDIGAYEQYF,TRBJ2-7,NA,TRBV19
TGCGCCAGCAGTGAGTGGGACAGGAGGGATGAGCAGTTCTTC,CASSEWDRRDEQFF,TRBJ2-1,TRBD1,TRBV10-1
TGTGCCAGCAGCGCGCGGGGGGGCGGCACAGATACGCAGTATTTT,CASSARGGGTDTQYF,TRBJ2-3,TRBD2,TRBV7-9
TGTGCCAGCAGCGTAGTGGCAGGGGGCTATGGCTACACCTTC,CASSVVAGGYGYTF,TRBJ1-2,TRBD1,TRBV9
TGTGCCAATTATAGCGGAGCCGCCTACGAGCAGTACTTC,CANYSGAAYEQYF,TRBJ2-7,NA,TRBV6-5
TGCGCCAGCAGCTTCCTAGCGGGGTACTCCTACGAGCAGTACTTC,CASSFLAGYSYEQYF,TRBJ2-7,TRBD2,TRBV5-1
TGTGCCTGGGGGCGGGGGACCTCTGGAAACACCATATATTTT,CAWGRGTSGNTIYF,TRBJ1-3,NA,TRBV30
TGCGCCAGCAGCTTGCGGGGGTCCTCAGGGTTCCACGAGCAGTACTTC,CASSLRGSSGFHEQYF,TRBJ2-7,NA,TRBV5-1
TGTGCCTGGAGCGTTCTAACCCGTAACACCGGGGAGCTGTTTTTT,CAWSVLTRNTGELFF,TRBJ2-2,NA,TRBV30
TGCGCCAGCAGCTTGATAAGCGGGGGGGCCCTCAACGAGCAGTACTTC,CASSLISGGALNEQYF,TRBJ2-7,TRBD2,TRBV5-1
TGTGCCAGCCACACCGCAACTAATGAAAAACTGTTTTTT,CASHTATNEKLFF,TRBJ1-4,NA,TRBV2
TGTGCCAGCAGCACGATAGACAGGGCCCCCTACGAGCAGTACTTC,CASSTIDRAPYEQYF,TRBJ2-7,TRBD1,TRBV7-9
TGTGCCAGCAGTCGACAGGGGGCCAGTGGCTACACCTTC,CASSRQGASGYTF,TRBJ1-2,TRBD1,TRBV6-5
TGTGCCAGCAGCTTGGGTGACAGGGTGGGGTATGGCTACACCTTC,CASSLGDRVGYGYTF,TRBJ1-2,TRBD1,TRBV5-4
TGTGCCAGCAGCTTATCACAGGGAAGCGAGCAGTACTTC,CASSLSQGSEQYF,TRBJ2-7,NA,TRBV7-8
TGTGCCAGCAGTTTTCCGGGGGACTACTACGAGCAGTACTTC,CASSFPGDYYEQYF,TRBJ2-7,TRBD2,TRBV28